The rows below give T cell receptor beta chains drawn from one sample of a study of identical twins. MiXCR, run by TCRdb on the 5' RACE reads, gives a single entry per CDR3 protein. This sample has about 660,000 distinct CDR3 sequences; under 9% occur once, and the top ten carry roughly 0.97%. This same sample was also part of a study on yellow fever vaccine responses in identical twins.

Sequenced input: PBMCs. These TCRs come from a woman in her late teens or twenties in good health. Both conserved end residues are part of each CDR3. Fields, in order: D gene, J gene, V gene, clone size, CDR3 DNA, CDR3 protein. A D gene is named only where the DNA matches it firmly. Size tells how often a clone was seen (once, few, many) or the class of an expanded clone, and some rows leave it out.

>.|TRBJ2-7|TRBV20-1|.
TGCAGTGCTAGAGTCCCGGACCAGTCCTACGAGCAGTACTTC
CSARVPDQSYEQYF
>.|TRBJ2-3|TRBV12-3/TRBV12-4|few
TGTGCCAGCAGTCGTGACCCCGCGGGTACGCAGTATTTT
CASSRDPAGTQYF
>.|TRBJ2-3|TRBV27|.
TGTGCCAGCAGTTTATTTGGGTTTAGCACAGATACGCAGTATTTT
CASSLFGFSTDTQYF
>.|TRBJ2-1|TRBV6-1|.
TGTGCCAGCTTCGCCGGGGGAGGTTTGTACAATGAGCAGTTCTTC
CASFAGGGLYNEQFF
>.|TRBJ2-1|TRBV27|many
TGTGCCAGCAGTTTAATGACTAGAGCTCATGAGCAGTTCTTC
CASSLMTRAHEQFF
>TRBD1|TRBJ2-5|TRBV19|.
TGTGCCAGTACCCTAGGCGACAGGGGACAGACCCAGTACTTC
CASTLGDRGQTQYF
>.|TRBJ2-1|TRBV11-2|many
TGTGCCAGCAGCGGAGACAAGCGGGCAAACAATGAGCAGTTCTTC
CASSGDKRANNEQFF
>.|TRBJ1-1|TRBV7-8|few
TGTGCCAGCAGCTCCGGAATACTGACAGCTGAAGCTTTCTTT
CASSSGILTAEAFF
>.|TRBJ2-3|TRBV5-1|many
TGCGCCAGCAGCCCCGGGGAGGTCACAGATACGCAGTATTTT
CASSPGEVTDTQYF
>.|TRBJ2-1|TRBV20-1|many
TGCAGTGCTAGTTACAGCTCCTACAATGAGCAGTTCTTC
CSASYSSYNEQFF
>TRBD1|TRBJ2-3|TRBV5-1|many
TGCGCCAGCAGCGGGACAGCACTTACAGATACGCAGTATTTT
CASSGTALTDTQYF
>TRBD2|TRBJ2-3|TRBV20-1|few
TGCAGTGCCCGGGACTACACAGATACGCAGTATTTT
CSARDYTDTQYF
>.|TRBJ2-1|TRBV2|few
TGTGCCAGCAGTCTTCCAGGGGGGGTCGGGGAGCAGTTCTTC
CASSLPGGVGEQFF
>TRBD1|TRBJ1-1|TRBV11-1|.
TGTGCCAGCAGCTCGCCAAATCCATTATCCGGGACAGGGAAGGCGAACACTGAAGCTTTCTTT
CASSSPNPLSGTGKANTEAFF
>.|TRBJ2-3|TRBV20-1|few
TGCAGTGCTAGCTCCGGCGGAGCGGAAAGCACAGATACGCAGTATTTT
CSASSGGAESTDTQYF
>.|TRBJ2-1|TRBV6-2/TRBV6-3|few
TGTGCCAGCAGTTATTATCCGGAGCCGTGGGATGAGCAGTTCTTC
CASSYYPEPWDEQFF
>.|TRBJ2-2|TRBV15|few
TGTGCCACCAGGTTACTAGAAGACGGGGGGGAGCTGTTTTTT
CATRLLEDGGELFF
>.|TRBJ2-1|TRBV28|many
TGTGCCAGCAGTTTTTGGTTAGGGCAGCAGCCTTATGAGCAGTTCTTC
CASSFWLGQQPYEQFF
>.|TRBJ1-1|TRBV10-3|many
TGTGCCATCAGTGAGTCGAAACCAGGGATGAACACTGAAGCTTTCTTT
CAISESKPGMNTEAFF
>TRBD1|TRBJ2-1|TRBV11-1|few
TGTGCCAGCAGAGCCCGGACAGGGGGTCCCATAGTCAGGTCCTACAATGAGCAGTTCTTC
CASRARTGGPIVRSYNEQFF
>.|TRBJ2-6|TRBV7-8|many
TGTGCCAGCAGACAAACGACAGGAAACAACGTCCTGACTTTC
CASRQTTGNNVLTF
>.|TRBJ2-1|TRBV6-4|.
TGTGCCAGCAGTGAAGACGTGAACTCCTACAATGAGCAGTTCTTC
CASSEDVNSYNEQFF
>TRBD1|TRBJ2-3|TRBV5-1|many
TGCGCCAGCAGCACAGGGACAGGGGTAGATACGCAGTATTTT
CASSTGTGVDTQYF
>.|TRBJ2-2|TRBV7-6|.
TGTGCCAGCAGCCCTACCATCGGGAACACCGGGGAGCTGTTTTTT
CASSPTIGNTGELFF
>.|TRBJ2-3|TRBV4-1|many
TGCGCCAGCAGCCATCCCGGGACTAGCACAGATACGCAGTATTTT
CASSHPGTSTDTQYF
>TRBD2|TRBJ2-1|TRBV29-1|.
TGCAGCGTTGAAGGAGTTACTAGCGGGGGCCCGAGCTCCTACAATGAGCAGTTCTTC
CSVEGVTSGGPSSYNEQFF
>.|TRBJ2-4|TRBV12-2|.
TGTGCCAGGGGCCCCGGACAGGGCCAAAACATTCAGTACTTC
CARGPGQGQNIQYF
>.|TRBJ1-1|TRBV20-1|.
TGCAGTGCATTTCCCTGGGGGGGTCGGACTGAAGCTTTCTTT
CSAFPWGGRTEAFF
>.|TRBJ1-1|TRBV7-9|.
TGTGCCAGCAGCCAAGGGGACGGACCTGAAGCTTTCTTT
CASSQGDGPEAFF
>.|TRBJ2-5|TRBV30|.
TGTGCCGGCAAAAAGGGAGTGGGGCAAGAGACCCAGTACTTC
CAGKKGVGQETQYF
>.|TRBJ2-3|TRBV12-3/TRBV12-4|few
TGTGCCAGCAGTCCCCGACAGGCCACAGATACGCAGTATTTT
CASSPRQATDTQYF
>.|TRBJ2-7|TRBV7-9|.
TGTGCCAGCACTCAACAGGGTGGCGCGAACGAGCAGTACTTC
CASTQQGGANEQYF
>.|TRBJ2-3|TRBV4-3|many
TGCGCCAGCAGCCAAGCGACGGCGTTGGCAGATACGCAGTATTTT
CASSQATALADTQYF
>TRBD1|TRBJ2-2|TRBV24-1|few
TGTGCCACCAACGACAGGGACACCGGGGAGCTGTTTTTT
CATNDRDTGELFF
>.|TRBJ2-6|TRBV18|few
TGTGCCAGCTCCCTTCGACAGGCACCTGAATGGGCCAACGTCCTGACTTTC
CASSLRQAPEWANVLTF
>TRBD1|TRBJ2-3|TRBV14|.
TGTGCCAGCAGCCCTCGGACAGGGGGTGAAGATACGCAGTATTTT
CASSPRTGGEDTQYF
>TRBD2|TRBJ2-2|TRBV5-4|few
TGTGCCAGCAGCTTGGCGGGACTAGCGGCTGCCGGGGAGCTGTTTTTT
CASSLAGLAAAGELFF
>TRBD1|TRBJ2-2|TRBV6-1|many
TGTGCCAGCCGCGGACAGGGGATTGCCGGGGAGCTGTTTTTT
CASRGQGIAGELFF
>TRBD1|TRBJ2-7|TRBV12-3/TRBV12-4|.
TGTGCCAGCACCGGACAGGGGTACCACGAGCAGTACTTC
CASTGQGYHEQYF
>.|TRBJ2-1|TRBV29-1|many
TGCAGCGTTGGGTGGCGTGGGAGAGGCTACAATGAGCAGTTCTTC
CSVGWRGRGYNEQFF
>TRBD2|TRBJ2-1|TRBV24-1|.
TGTGCCACCAGTGATGGGGGTAGCGGGAGGTTCTACAATGAGCAGTTCTTC
CATSDGGSGRFYNEQFF
>.|TRBJ2-3|TRBV27|few
TGTGCCAGCACCAAATCCCAGCCTTGGGGCACAGATACGCAGTATTTT
CASTKSQPWGTDTQYF
>TRBD1|TRBJ2-1|TRBV27|few
TGTGCCAGCAGTTTAAAGGGACAGCACGTTGAGCAGTTCTTC
CASSLKGQHVEQFF
>.|TRBJ2-1|TRBV12-3/TRBV12-4|.
TGTGCCAGCAGTGTATCCAGGTTATCCTACAATGAGCAGTTCTTC
CASSVSRLSYNEQFF
>.|TRBJ2-3|TRBV7-2|many
TGTGCCAGCAGCTTTCGTGGGGGAGATACGCAGTATTTT
CASSFRGGDTQYF
>.|TRBJ2-1|TRBV24-1|once
TGTGCCACCCGACTGTACGACAGAAACAATGAGCAGTTCTTC
CATRLYDRNNEQFF
>.|TRBJ2-1|TRBV18|.
TGTGCCAGCTCAACTTTCCAGAGCTCCTACAATGAGCAGTTCTTC
CASSTFQSSYNEQFF
>TRBD1|TRBJ2-7|TRBV10-1|few
TGCGCCAGCAGTGGAGACAGGGATAACTCCTACGAGCAGTACTTC
CASSGDRDNSYEQYF
>.|TRBJ1-1|TRBV15|few
TGTGCCACCAGTAGAGATCCGGCCTCGAACACTGAAGCTTTCTTT
CATSRDPASNTEAFF
>.|TRBJ1-1|TRBV27|.
TGTGCCAGCAGTTTATCCGGCGAAGAAGCTTTCTTT
CASSLSGEEAFF